This passage covers 24 T cell receptor beta chains from one sample sequenced in a study of OX40 agonist ivuxolimab in advanced cancers. The repertoire was sequenced with immunoSEQ multiplex PCR; TCRdb's copy has only in-frame clones and lacks some. Among about 76,000 clones listed, 85% to 90% were seen once. The source material was CD4+ or CD8+ T cells sorted from blood, sampled in a trial of the OX40 agonist ivuxolimab. The receptors derive from an adult with an advanced solid tumor such as melanoma, head and neck, liver or kidney cancer.

The chain employs TRBV18 and TRBJ2-1; no definite D call. Trimming removed 8 bases from V and 5 bases from J, with 4 bases in between. This CDR3 comprises 10 residues. Germline V gives CDR1 KGHSH, CDR2 LQKENI. The CDR3 DNA sequence: TGTGCCAGCGCAAACAATGAGCAGTTCTTC. Its translation: CASANNEQFF.

The chain recombines TRBV6-1 with TRBJ2-7; 7 bases are shared with TRBD1. The germline gives CDR1 MNHNS, CDR2 SASEGT. J gave up 7 bases and V 6 bases, and 12 bases lay outside the gene matches. CDR3 size: 14 residues. Here the CDR3 reads CASSPGAGTEEQYF. Written as DNA, the CDR3 is TGTGCCAGCAGCCCCGGAGCCGGGACAGAGGAGCAGTACTTC.

V gene TRBV6-1 combines with J gene TRBJ1-5, with a tentative D call TRBD1 (5 bases). V dropped 4 bases and J dropped 7 bases, with 11 bases sitting between them. This CDR3 has 13 residues. Germline V CDR1 and CDR2: MNHNS, SASEGT. The CDR3: CASSVRGGQPQHF. CDR3 coding DNA: TGTGCCAGCAGTGTAAGGGGTGGCCAGCCCCAGCATTTT.

The gene calls are TRBV5-1 and TRBJ1-5; the D gene is possibly TRBD1 (5 bases). This CDR3 has 15 amino acids. V was clipped by 0 bases and J by 5 bases, with 12 bases between them. Looked up from germline, CDR1 is SGHRS and CDR2 is YFSETQ. CDR3 region: CASSLGGEGYQPQHF. CDR3 nucleotide sequence: TGCGCCAGCAGCTTGGGAGGGGAAGGTTATCAGCCCCAGCATTTT.

The chain has TRBV9 and TRBJ1-1; D is perhaps TRBD1 (6 bases). V was shortened by 0 bases and J by 5 bases, with 14 bases between the two germline ends. The CDR3 covers 15 residues. Germline CDR1 and CDR2: SGDLS and YYNGEE. The CDR3 region is CASSVDGGLGTEAFF. CDR3 bases: TGTGCCAGCAGCGTAGATGGGGGGCTGGGTACTGAAGCTTTCTTT.

V and J are TRBV5-1 and TRBJ2-1, with D possibly being TRBD2 (6 bases). V was shortened by 4 bases and J by 3 bases, with 14 bases between the two germline ends. This CDR3 region has 15 residues. The germline V gene encodes CDR1 SGHRS and CDR2 YFSETQ. The DNA for the CDR3 is TGCGCCAGCAGCAGGAAGGTGCGGGACTACAATGAGCAGTTCTTC. Its protein is CASSRKVRDYNEQFF.

The rearrangement uses TRBV27 and TRBJ1-1, with 8 nucleotides matching TRBD1. Per the germline V gene, CDR1 is MNHEY and CDR2 is SMNVEV (reference sequence). The V and J ends lost 5 bases and 1 base, in that order; junction bases with no gene match: 3. This CDR3 contains 14 residues. The DNA for the CDR3 is TGTGCCAGCAGTCAAGGGACAGGGAACACTGAAGCTTTCTTT. This encodes CASSQGTGNTEAFF.

CDR3 nucleotides: TGCGCCAGCAGCCAAGAACGGGGAAACACTGAAGCTTTCTTT. Residues: CASSQERGNTEAFF. This chain joins TRBV4-1 and TRBJ1-1, with D hard to call. The CDR3 spans 14 residues. Germline V CDR1 and CDR2: MGHRA, YSYEKL. Trimming pared 0 bases from V and 2 bases from J, leaving 7 bases between.

The rearrangement uses TRBV11-2 and TRBJ2-7; 7 bases align to TRBD2. From germline, CDR1 is SGHAT and CDR2 FQNNGV. The CDR3 contains 13 residues. With V trimmed by 1 base and J by 6 bases, 3 bases remained unmatched. The CDR3 DNA sequence: TGTGCCAGCAGCTTAGGGGGAGGGGCCGAGCAGTACTTC. Translating gives CASSLGGGAEQYF.

The chain joins TRBV6-6 to TRBJ2-1, with 8 bases identical to TRBD1. Germline trimming cut 3 bases from V and 8 bases from J; bases unmatched to any gene: 3. There are 13 residues in the CDR3. Germline V lookup: CDR1 MNHNY, CDR2 SVGAGI (reference sequence). The CDR3 is CASSYARGHEQFF. CDR3 coding DNA: TGTGCCAGCAGTTATGCCAGGGGGCATGAGCAGTTCTTC.

This sequence joins TRBV30 and TRBJ1-1; a possible D gene is TRBD1 (5 bases). Germline V gene lookup returns CDR1 GTSNPN and CDR2 SVGIG (reference sequence). This CDR3 comprises 12 residues. The germline V and J ends were trimmed by 7 bases and 1 base, with 10 bases remaining between them. The CDR3: CAFGAGNTEAFF. The CDR3 DNA sequence: TGTGCCTTTGGGGCGGGGAACACTGAAGCTTTCTTT. Full variable domain (outside the CDR3, taken from reference TRBV30 and TRBJ1-1): SQTIHQWPATLVQPVGSPLSLECTVEGTSNPNLYWYRQAAGRGLQLLFYSVGIGQISSEVPQNLSASRPQDRQFILSSKKLLLSDSGFYLCAFGAGNTEAFFGQGTRLTVV.

This clone was observed a single time. In DNA, the CDR3 is TGTGCCAGCAGCTCCCAGGGGGTATTATACGAGCAGTACTTC. Its protein is CASSSQGVLYEQYF. The chain has TRBV11-3 and TRBJ2-7; 7 positions match TRBD1. The V and J ends lost 4 bases and 4 bases, in that order; junction bases with no gene match: 7. The CDR3 covers 14 residues. Germline V lookup: CDR1 SGHNT, CDR2 YENEEA.

The chain has TRBV5-1 and TRBJ2-2, with 10 bases that match TRBD1. Germline V gene lookup returns CDR1 SGHRS and CDR2 YFSETQ. V was clipped by 4 bases and J by 3 bases; unmatched bases: 0. CDR3 length equals 14 residues. The CDR3 sequence is CASSGTGDTGELFF. The CDR3 region has the DNA TGCGCCAGCAGCGGGACAGGGGACACCGGGGAGCTGTTTTTT. Looking up the rest from reference TRBV5-1 and TRBJ2-2 gives the full variable domain: KAGVTQTPRYLIKTRGQQVTLSCSPISGHRSVSWYQQTPGQGLQFLFEYFSETQRNKGNFPGRFSGRQFSNSRSEMNVSTLELGDSALYLCASSGTGDTGELFFGEGSRLTVL.

The chain links TRBV5-1 to TRBJ2-7; the match to TRBD1 covers 7 bases. The CDR3 extends over 14 amino acids. The V gene's germline CDR1 is SGHRS and CDR2 YFSETQ. The ends lost 3 bases at V and 2 bases at J; junction bases unmatched: 5. The CDR3 protein is CASSSVGTAYEQYF. The CDR3 DNA reads TGCGCCAGCAGCTCAGTCGGGACAGCCTACGAGCAGTACTTC. Together with reference TRBV5-1 and TRBJ2-7, the CDR3 gives the full variable domain: KAGVTQTPRYLIKTRGQQVTLSCSPISGHRSVSWYQQTPGQGLQFLFEYFSETQRNKGNFPGRFSGRQFSNSRSEMNVSTLELGDSALYLCASSSVGTAYEQYFGPGTRLTVT.

The chain couples TRBV9 to TRBJ2-3; TRBD1 might be the D (6 bases). The CDR3 consists of 15 residues. V lost 2 bases and J lost 5, with 15 bases in between. Germline V gives CDR1 SGDLS, CDR2 YYNGEE. CDR3 region: CASSVLRGDVDTQYF. The CDR3 DNA sequence: TGTGCCAGCAGCGTGCTCAGGGGTGACGTAGATACGCAGTATTTT.

The sample holds a few counts of this clone. V and J are TRBV4-1 and TRBJ2-1, with 11 positions matching TRBD2. The CDR3 spans 16 residues. Losses at the gene ends were 0 bases for V and 7 bases for J; bases not matched to a gene: 5. Germline loops: CDR1 MGHRA, CDR2 YSYEKL. DNA for the CDR3: TGCGCCAGCAGCCAAGATAGGACTAGCGGGTTTAATGAGCAGTTCTTC. Its translation: CASSQDRTSGFNEQFF.

This clone turned up a few times. The chain has TRBV19 and TRBJ1-5; 9 nucleotides agree with TRBD1. The CDR3 runs 15 residues. V was pared by 7 bases and J by 1 base, with 5 bases of the junction left unmatched. CDR1 is LNHDA, CDR2 SQIVND, per germline (reference sequence). The CDR3 loop is CASNPDRGSNQPQHF. The CDR3 DNA is TGTGCCAGTAATCCCGACAGGGGGAGCAATCAGCCCCAGCATTTT. The whole variable domain, filled in from reference TRBV19 and TRBJ1-5, reads DGGITQSPKYLFRKEGQNVTLSCEQNLNHDAMYWYRQDPGQGLRLIYYSQIVNDFQKGDIAEGYSVSREKKESFPLTVTSAQKNPTAFYLCASNPDRGSNQPQHFGDGTRLSIL.

The CDR3 is CAWSADTSQPQHF. CDR3 nucleotide sequence: TGTGCCTGGAGTGCGGACACCTCGCAGCCCCAGCATTTT. The rearrangement joins TRBV30 to TRBJ1-5, with D maybe TRBD1 (5 bases). This CDR3 is built from 13 residues. V lost 1 base to trimming and J lost 7 bases, with 11 bases between them. In germline, CDR1 is GTSNPN, CDR2 SVGIG (reference sequence).

This clone was seen a few times. The chain combines TRBV19 with TRBJ2-3; D is perhaps TRBD2 (6 bases). Germline V gives CDR1 LNHDA, CDR2 SQIVND (reference sequence). Trimming cost V 8 bases and J 2 bases, with 17 bases left between them. This CDR3 is built from 15 residues. CDR3 coding DNA: TGTGCCAGTTCTCCGATAGCGGCAACCACAGATACGCAGTATTTT. Translating it yields CASSPIAATTDTQYF.

The CDR3: CAWSSGRAREQFF. The CDR3 DNA reads TGTGCCTGGAGTAGCGGGAGGGCCCGTGAGCAGTTCTTC. The chain carries TRBV30 and TRBJ2-1; 10 nucleotides align to TRBD2. Germline V CDR1 and CDR2: GTSNPN, SVGIG (reference sequence). The CDR3 is made up of 13 amino acids. V shed 2 bases, J shed 9 bases, and the junction held 4 bases outside the gene matches.

This clone was seen just once. The chain employs TRBV15 and TRBJ2-5, with unresolved D. The CDR3 spans 16 residues. Trimming stripped 0 bases from V and 3 bases from J, with 14 bases between. The germline V gene encodes CDR1 LNHNV and CDR2 YYDKDF (reference sequence). CDR3 loop: CATSRDRVTAEETQYF. The CDR3 nucleotides are TGTGCCACCAGCAGAGATCGAGTTACCGCAGAAGAGACCCAGTACTTC.

The chain uses TRBV9 and TRBJ2-7; 9 nucleotides agree with TRBD2. The V segment lost 0 bases and the J segment 1 base; nucleotides outside the gene matches: 2. The CDR3 is made up of 15 amino acids. CDR1 and CDR2 from the germline V gene are SGDLS and YYNGEE. CDR3 in DNA: TGTGCCAGCAGCGTAGAGGCGGGGGGGTCCTACGAGCAGTACTTC. This gives the protein CASSVEAGGSYEQYF. Based on the CDR3 plus reference TRBV9 and TRBJ2-7, the full variable domain is DSGVTQTPKHLITATGQRVTLRCSPRSGDLSVYWYQQSLDQGLQFLIQYYNGEERAKGNILERFSAQQFPDLHSELNLSSLELGDSALYFCASSVEAGGSYEQYFGPGTRLTVT.

This clone has only a few counts. The chain has TRBV7-9 and TRBJ2-1; the match to TRBD2 covers 11 bases. Germline trimming cut 2 bases from V and 9 bases from J; bases unmatched to any gene: 3. Germline CDR1 and CDR2: SEHNR and FQNEAQ (reference sequence). This CDR3 spans 14 amino acids. For the CDR3, the DNA is TGTGCCAGCAGCTTACTAGCGGGAGGAGGTGAGCAGTTCTTC. Encoded protein: CASSLLAGGGEQFF.

V gene TRBV9 combines with J gene TRBJ2-5; 9 nucleotides align to TRBD2. The CDR3 has 14 amino acids. V lost 4 bases, J lost 2 bases, and 3 bases stayed unmatched. Per the germline V gene, CDR1 is SGDLS and CDR2 is YYNGEE. CDR3 in amino acids: CASSFSGRQETQYF. Written as DNA, the CDR3 is TGTGCCAGCAGCTTTAGCGGGAGACAAGAGACCCAGTACTTC.